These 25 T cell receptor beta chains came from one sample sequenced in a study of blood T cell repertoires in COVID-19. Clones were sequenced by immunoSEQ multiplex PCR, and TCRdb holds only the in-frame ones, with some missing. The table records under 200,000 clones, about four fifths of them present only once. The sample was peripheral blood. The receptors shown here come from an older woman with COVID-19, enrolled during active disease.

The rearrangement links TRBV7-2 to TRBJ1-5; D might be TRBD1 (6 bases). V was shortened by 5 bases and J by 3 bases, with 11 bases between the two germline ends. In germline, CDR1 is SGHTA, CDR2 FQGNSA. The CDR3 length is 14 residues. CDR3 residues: CASSLRTDNQPQHF. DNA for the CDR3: TGTGCCAGCAGCCTCCGGACAGACAATCAGCCCCAGCATTTT.

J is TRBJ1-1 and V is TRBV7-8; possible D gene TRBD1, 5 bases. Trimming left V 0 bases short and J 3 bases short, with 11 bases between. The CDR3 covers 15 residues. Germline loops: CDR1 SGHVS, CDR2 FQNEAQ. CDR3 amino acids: CASSLAHGRDTEAFF. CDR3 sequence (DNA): TGTGCCAGCAGCTTAGCGCACGGCAGGGACACTGAAGCTTTCTTT.

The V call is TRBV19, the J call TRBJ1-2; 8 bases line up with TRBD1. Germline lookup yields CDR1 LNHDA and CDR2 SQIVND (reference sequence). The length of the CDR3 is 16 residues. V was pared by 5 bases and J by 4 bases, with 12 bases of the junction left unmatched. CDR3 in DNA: TGTGCCAGTAGTTGGGCTTTCAGGGGGCTGTTCTATGGCTACACCTTC. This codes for CASSWAFRGLFYGYTF.

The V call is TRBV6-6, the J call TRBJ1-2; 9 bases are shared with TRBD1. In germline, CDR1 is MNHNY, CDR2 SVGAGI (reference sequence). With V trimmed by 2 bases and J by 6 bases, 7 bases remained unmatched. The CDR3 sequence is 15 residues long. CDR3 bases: TGTGCCAGCAGTTACCCGGGGGGACAGGGTCATGGCTACACCTTC. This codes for CASSYPGGQGHGYTF.

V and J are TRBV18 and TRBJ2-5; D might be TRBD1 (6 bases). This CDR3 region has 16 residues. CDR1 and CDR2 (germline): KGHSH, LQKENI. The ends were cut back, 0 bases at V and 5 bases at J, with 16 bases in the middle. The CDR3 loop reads CASSPPWTERGETQYF. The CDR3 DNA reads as TGTGCCAGCTCACCACCGTGGACAGAGCGTGGGGAGACCCAGTACTTC. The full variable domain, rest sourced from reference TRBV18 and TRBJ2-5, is NAGVMQNPRHLVRRRGQEARLRCSPMKGHSHVYWYRQLPEEGLKFMVYLQKENIIDESGMPKERFSAEFPKEGPSILRIQQVVRGDSAAYFCASSPPWTERGETQYFGPGTRLLVL.

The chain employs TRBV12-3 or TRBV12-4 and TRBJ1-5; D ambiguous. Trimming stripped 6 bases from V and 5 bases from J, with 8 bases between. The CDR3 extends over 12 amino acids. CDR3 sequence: CASSLSYQPQHF. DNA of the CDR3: TGTGCCAGCAGCCTGAGTTATCAGCCCCAGCATTTT.

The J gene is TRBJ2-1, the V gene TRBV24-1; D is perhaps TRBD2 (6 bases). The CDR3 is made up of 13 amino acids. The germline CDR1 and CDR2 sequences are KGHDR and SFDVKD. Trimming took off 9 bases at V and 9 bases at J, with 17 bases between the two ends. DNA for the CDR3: TGTGCCACCCTTTCGCGGACCGGGGGTGAGCAGTTCTTC. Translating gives CATLSRTGGEQFF.

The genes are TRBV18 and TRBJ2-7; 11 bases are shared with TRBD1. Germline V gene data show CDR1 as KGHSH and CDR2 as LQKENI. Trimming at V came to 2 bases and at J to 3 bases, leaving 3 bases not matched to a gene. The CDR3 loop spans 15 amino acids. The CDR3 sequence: CASSPGQGAYYEQYV. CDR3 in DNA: TGTGCCAGCTCACCAGGACAGGGGGCCTACTACGAGCAGTACGTC.

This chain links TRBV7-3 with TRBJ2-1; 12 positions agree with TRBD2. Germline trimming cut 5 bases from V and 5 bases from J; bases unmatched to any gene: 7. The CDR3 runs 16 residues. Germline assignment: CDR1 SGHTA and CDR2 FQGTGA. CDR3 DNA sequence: TGTGCCAGCAGCCCTCGGACTAGCGGGGCTAACAATGAGCAGTTCTTC. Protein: CASSPRTSGANNEQFF.

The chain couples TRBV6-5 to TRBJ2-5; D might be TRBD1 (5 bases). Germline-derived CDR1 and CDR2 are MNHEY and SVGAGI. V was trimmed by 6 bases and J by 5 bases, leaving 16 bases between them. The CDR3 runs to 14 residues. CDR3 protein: CASSSPRVEETQYF. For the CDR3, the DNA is TGTGCCAGCAGCTCACCCAGGGTCGAGGAGACCCAGTACTTC.

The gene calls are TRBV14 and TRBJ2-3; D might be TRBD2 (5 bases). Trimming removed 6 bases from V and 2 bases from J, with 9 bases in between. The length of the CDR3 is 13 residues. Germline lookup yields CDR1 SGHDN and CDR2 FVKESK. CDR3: CASRRRDTDTQYF. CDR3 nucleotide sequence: TGTGCCAGCAGAAGACGGGACACAGATACGCAGTATTTT. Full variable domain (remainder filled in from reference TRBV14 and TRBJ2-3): EAGVTQFPSHSVIEKGQTVTLRCDPISGHDNLYWYRRVMGKEIKFLLHFVKESKQDESGMPNNRFLAERTGGTYSTLKVQPAELEDSGVYFCASRRRDTDTQYFGPGTRLTVL.

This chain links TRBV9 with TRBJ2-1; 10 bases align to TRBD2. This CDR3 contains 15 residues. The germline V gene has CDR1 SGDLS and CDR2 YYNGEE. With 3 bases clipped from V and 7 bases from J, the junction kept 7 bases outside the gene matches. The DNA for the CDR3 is TGTGCCAGCAGCGCAGCGGGGGGGCCAATTAATGAGCAGTTCTTC. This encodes CASSAAGGPINEQFF.

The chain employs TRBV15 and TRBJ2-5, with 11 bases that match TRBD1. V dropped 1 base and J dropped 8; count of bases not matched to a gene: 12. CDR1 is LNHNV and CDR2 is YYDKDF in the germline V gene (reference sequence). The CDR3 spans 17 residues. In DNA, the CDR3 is TGTGCCACCAGCAGAGGGAGAGGGTTGGGGACAGGGGGAACCCAGTACTTC. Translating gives CATSRGRGLGTGGTQYF.

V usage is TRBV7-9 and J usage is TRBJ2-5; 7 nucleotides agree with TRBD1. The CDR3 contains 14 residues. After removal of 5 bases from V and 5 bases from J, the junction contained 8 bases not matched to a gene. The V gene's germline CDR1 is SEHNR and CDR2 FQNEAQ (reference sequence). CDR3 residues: CASSLGDSRETQYF. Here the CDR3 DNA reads TGTGCCAGCAGCCTCGGGGACAGCCGGGAGACCCAGTACTTC.

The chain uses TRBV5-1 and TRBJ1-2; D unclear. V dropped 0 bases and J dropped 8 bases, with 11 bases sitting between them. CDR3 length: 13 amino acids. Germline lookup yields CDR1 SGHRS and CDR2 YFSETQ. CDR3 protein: CASSLVAGSGYTF. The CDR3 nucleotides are TGCGCCAGCAGCTTGGTCGCGGGTAGCGGCTACACCTTC. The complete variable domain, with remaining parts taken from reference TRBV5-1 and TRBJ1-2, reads KAGVTQTPRYLIKTRGQQVTLSCSPISGHRSVSWYQQTPGQGLQFLFEYFSETQRNKGNFPGRFSGRQFSNSRSEMNVSTLELGDSALYLCASSLVAGSGYTFGSGTRLTVV.

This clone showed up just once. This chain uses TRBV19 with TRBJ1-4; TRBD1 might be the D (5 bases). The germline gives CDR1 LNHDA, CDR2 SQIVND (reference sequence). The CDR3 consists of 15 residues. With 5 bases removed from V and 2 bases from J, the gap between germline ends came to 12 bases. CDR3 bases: TGTGCCAGTAGTGCCCAACAGGCCACTAATGAAAAACTGTTTTTT. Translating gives CASSAQQATNEKLFF.

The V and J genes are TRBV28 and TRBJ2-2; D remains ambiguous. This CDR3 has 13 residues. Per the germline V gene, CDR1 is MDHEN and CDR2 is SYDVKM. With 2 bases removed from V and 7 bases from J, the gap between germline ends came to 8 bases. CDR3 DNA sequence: TGTGCCAGCAGTTTAGGCCGACACGGGGAGCTGTTTTTT. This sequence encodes CASSLGRHGELFF.

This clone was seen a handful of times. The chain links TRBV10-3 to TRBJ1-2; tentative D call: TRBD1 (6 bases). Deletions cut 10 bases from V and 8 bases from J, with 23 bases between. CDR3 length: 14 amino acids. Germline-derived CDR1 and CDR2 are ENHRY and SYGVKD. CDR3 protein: CASNPIQGSAGYTF. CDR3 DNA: TGTGCCAGCAATCCAATACAGGGATCGGCGGGCTACACCTTC.

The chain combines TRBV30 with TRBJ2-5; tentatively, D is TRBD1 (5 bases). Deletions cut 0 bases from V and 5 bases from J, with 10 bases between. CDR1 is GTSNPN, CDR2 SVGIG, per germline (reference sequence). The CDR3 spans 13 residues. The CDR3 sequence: CAWSVLRGETQYF. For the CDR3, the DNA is TGTGCCTGGAGTGTACTAAGGGGCGAGACCCAGTACTTC.

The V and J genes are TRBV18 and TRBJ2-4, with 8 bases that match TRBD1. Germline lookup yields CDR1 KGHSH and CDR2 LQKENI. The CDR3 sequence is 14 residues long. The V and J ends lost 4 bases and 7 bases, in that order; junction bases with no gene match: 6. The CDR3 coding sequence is TGTGCCAGCTCACAAGACAGGGGTCAGAACATTCAGTACTTC. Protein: CASSQDRGQNIQYF.

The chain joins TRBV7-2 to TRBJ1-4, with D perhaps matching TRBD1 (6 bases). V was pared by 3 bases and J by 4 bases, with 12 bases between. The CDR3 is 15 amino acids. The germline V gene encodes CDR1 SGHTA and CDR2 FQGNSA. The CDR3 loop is CASSLSRGFNEKLFF. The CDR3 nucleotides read TGTGCCAGCAGCTTGTCCAGGGGCTTTAATGAAAAACTGTTTTTT.

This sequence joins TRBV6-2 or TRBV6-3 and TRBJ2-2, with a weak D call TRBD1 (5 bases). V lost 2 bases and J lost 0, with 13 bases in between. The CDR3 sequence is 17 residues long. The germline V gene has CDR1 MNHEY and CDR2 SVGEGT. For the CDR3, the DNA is TGTGCCAGCAGTTACCAACCGGTGGGGCCGAACACCGGGGAGCTGTTTTTT. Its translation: CASSYQPVGPNTGELFF.

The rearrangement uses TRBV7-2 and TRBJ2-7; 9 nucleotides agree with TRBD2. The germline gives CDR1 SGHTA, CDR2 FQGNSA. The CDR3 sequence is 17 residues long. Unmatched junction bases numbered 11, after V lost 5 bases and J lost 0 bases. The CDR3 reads CASSIDSGGSRSYEQYF. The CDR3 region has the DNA TGTGCCAGCAGCATAGATAGCGGGGGATCCCGCTCCTACGAGCAGTACTTC.

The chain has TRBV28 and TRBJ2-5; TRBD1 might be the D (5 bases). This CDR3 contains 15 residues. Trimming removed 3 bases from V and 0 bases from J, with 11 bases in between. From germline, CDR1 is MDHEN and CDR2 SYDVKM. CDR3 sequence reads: CASSFGPTDQETQYF. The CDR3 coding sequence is TGTGCCAGCAGTTTTGGTCCGACAGACCAAGAGACCCAGTACTTC.

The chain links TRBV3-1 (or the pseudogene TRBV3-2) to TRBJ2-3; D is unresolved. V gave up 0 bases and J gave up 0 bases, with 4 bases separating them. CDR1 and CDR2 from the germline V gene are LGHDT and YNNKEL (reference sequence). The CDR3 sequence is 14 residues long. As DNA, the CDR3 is TGTGCCAGCAGCCAAGACAGAAGCACAGATACGCAGTATTTT. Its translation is CASSQDRSTDTQYF.